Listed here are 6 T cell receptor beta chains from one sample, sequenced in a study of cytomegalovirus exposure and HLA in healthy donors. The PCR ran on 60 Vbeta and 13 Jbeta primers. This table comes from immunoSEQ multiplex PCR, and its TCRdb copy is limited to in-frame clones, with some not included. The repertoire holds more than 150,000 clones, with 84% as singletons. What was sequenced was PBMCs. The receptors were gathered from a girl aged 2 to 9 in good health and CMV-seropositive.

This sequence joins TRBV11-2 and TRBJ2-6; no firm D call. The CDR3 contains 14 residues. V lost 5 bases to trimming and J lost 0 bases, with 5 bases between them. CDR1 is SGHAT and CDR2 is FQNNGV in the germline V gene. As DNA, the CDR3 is TGTGCCAGCAGCCCTTTCTCTGGGGCCAACGTCCTGACTTTC. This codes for CASSPFSGANVLTF.

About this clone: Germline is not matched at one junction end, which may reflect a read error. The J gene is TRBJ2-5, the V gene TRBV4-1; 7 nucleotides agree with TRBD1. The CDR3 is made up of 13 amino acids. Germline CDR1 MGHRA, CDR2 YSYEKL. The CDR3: CASSQPTGQNQDF. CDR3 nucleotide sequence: TGCGCCAGCAGCCAACCGACGGGACAGAACCAGGACTTC.

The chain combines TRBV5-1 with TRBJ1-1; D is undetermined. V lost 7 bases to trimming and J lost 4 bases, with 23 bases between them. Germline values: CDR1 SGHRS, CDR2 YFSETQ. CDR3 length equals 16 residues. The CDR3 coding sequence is TGCGCCAGCTCCGTGGAGCGGGGTACGGGAGGCACTGAAGCTTTCTTT. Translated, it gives CASSVERGTGGTEAFF.

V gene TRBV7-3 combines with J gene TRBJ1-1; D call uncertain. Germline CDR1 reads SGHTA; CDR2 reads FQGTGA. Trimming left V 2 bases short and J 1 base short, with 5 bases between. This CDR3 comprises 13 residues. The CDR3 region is CASSLSRNTEAFF. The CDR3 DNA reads TGTGCCAGCAGCTTATCGAGGAACACTGAAGCTTTCTTT.

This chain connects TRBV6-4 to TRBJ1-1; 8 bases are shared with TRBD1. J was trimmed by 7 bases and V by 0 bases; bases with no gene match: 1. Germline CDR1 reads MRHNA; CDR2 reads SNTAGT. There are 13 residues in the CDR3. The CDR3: CASSDSGQGEAFF. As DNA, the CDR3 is TGTGCCAGCAGTGACTCAGGACAGGGTGAAGCTTTCTTT.

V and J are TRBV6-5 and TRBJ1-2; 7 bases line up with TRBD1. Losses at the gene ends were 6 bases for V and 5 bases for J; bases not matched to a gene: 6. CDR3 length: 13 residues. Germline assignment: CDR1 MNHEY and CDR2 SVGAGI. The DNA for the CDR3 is TGTGCCAGCAGCCAGGGGGGCGTTTATGGCTACACCTTC. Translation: CASSQGGVYGYTF.